These 8 T cell receptor beta chains were sequenced from one sample in a study of regulatory T cells in long-lasting Graves disease. The TCR beta library used iRepertoire HTBI primers with Arm-PCR amplification of CDR3. TCRdb reprocessed the multiplex PCR reads with MiXCR, giving one entry per CDR3 protein. This table has a few hundred thousand distinct CDR3 sequences, about a quarter appearing once. Time point specified: persistent/refractory GD, antithyroid drugs over 5 years with positive TRAb. From RNA extracted from PBMCs, the TCR library was made. The material sequenced was peripheral blood mononuclear cells (PBMCs), taken when the disease was refractory, from a patient treated with antithyroid drugs. The receptor set was obtained from a female donor with Graves disease.

This clonotype was observed a single time. A much larger clonotype is one base distant, so this may be a read error. This sequence joins TRBV6-2 or TRBV6-3 and TRBJ2-5; either TRBD1 or TRBD2 may fit D (6 bases each). CDR1 is MNHEY and CDR2 is SVGEGT in the germline V gene. The CDR3 covers 14 residues. The CDR3 here is CASSPAGQQGTQYF. For the CDR3, the DNA is TGTGCCAGCAGTCCGGCGGGACAACAAGGGACCCAGTACTTC.

This clonotype was detected a few times. The V and J genes are TRBV12-3 or TRBV12-4 and TRBJ1-2; D unresolved. The germline V and J ends were trimmed by 3 bases and 6 bases, with 14 bases remaining between them. The CDR3 is 14 residues long. The CDR3: CASSFRRRNDGYTF. In DNA, the CDR3 is TGTGCCAGCAGTTTTCGTCGGAGGAATGATGGCTACACCTTC.

This clonotype has at least ten counts. The rearrangement uses TRBV10-3 and TRBJ2-5; 7 positions match TRBD1. The V gene end was trimmed by 3 bases and the J gene end by 3 bases; junction bases not matched to a gene: 4. CDR3 length: 14 amino acids. Germline CDR1 is ENHRY and CDR2 is SYGVKD. The CDR3 here is CAISETDREETQYF. CDR3 DNA sequence: TGTGCCATCAGTGAAACAGACAGGGAAGAGACCCAGTACTTC.

The table lists this clonotype with a few counts. V usage is TRBV20-1 and J usage is TRBJ2-5; TRBD1 or TRBD2 may be the D gene (5 bases each). Germline assignment: CDR1 DFQATT and CDR2 SNEGSKA (reference sequence). V lost 6 bases and J lost 1, with 12 bases in between. There are 13 residues in the CDR3. CDR3 sequence reads: CSAARGVQETQYF. CDR3 bases: TGCAGTGCAGCGAGGGGCGTCCAAGAGACCCAGTACTTC.

Details on this clonotype: Just one base apart from a much larger clone, this may be a read error. The rearrangement uses TRBV13 and TRBJ2-5, with unresolved D. Per the germline V gene, CDR1 is PRHDT and CDR2 is FYEKMQ (reference sequence). V lost 3 bases and J lost 2, with 10 bases in between. The CDR3 has 14 amino acids. The DNA for the CDR3 is TGTGCCAGCAGCTTTAGGGAACCTCAAGAGACCCAGTACTTC. It specifies CASSFREPQETQYF.

This clonotype was detected a few times. The chain carries TRBV5-1 and TRBJ2-7; TRBD1 might be the D (5 bases). Germline assignment: CDR1 SGHRS and CDR2 YFSETQ. Trimming removed 0 bases from V and 3 bases from J, with 10 bases in between. The CDR3 covers 14 residues. The DNA of the CDR3 is TGCGCCAGCAGCTTGGGACAGATTAACTACGAGCAGTACTTC. Encoded protein: CASSLGQINYEQYF.

This clonotype has only one observation. A much larger clonotype is one base distant, so this may be a read error. The missing conserved phenylalanine or tryptophan at the end of this CDR3 makes a read error likely. The chain recombines TRBV12-3 or TRBV12-4 with TRBJ2-7, with no clear D. Between the trimmed V and J ends, which lost 6 bases and 5 bases, there was a span of 8 bases. CDR3 length equals 11 residues. The CDR3 sequence: CASSRWDEQYY. The CDR3 DNA reads TGTGCCAGCAGCCGCTGGGACGAGCAGTACTAC.

Of note for this clonotype: It may be a read error: a sequence one base away is much more abundant. The CDR3 sequence is CASRSNRAMNTEAFF. The CDR3 nucleotides read TGTGCCAGCAGGTCTAACAGGGCCATGAACACTGAAGCTTTCTTT. The V and J genes are TRBV7-2 and TRBJ1-1; D might be TRBD1 (6 bases). CDR1 SGHTA and CDR2 FQGNSA come from the germline V gene. The germline V and J ends were trimmed by 6 bases and 0 bases, with 14 bases remaining between them. The CDR3 length is 15 residues.